This TCR beta chain originates from a study of neurological immune-mediated disorders. Per the germline V gene, CDR1 is DFQATT and CDR2 is SNEGSKA (reference sequence). CDR3 size: 13 residues. From the 5' RACE reads, TCRdb called clonotypes with MiXCR, one entry per CDR3 protein. The repertoire has 16,000 or so distinct CDR3 sequences, 8.5% to 10% of them found once; the top ten carry around 40%. This TCR was recovered from a man aged 50 or older in good health. The V call is TRBV20-1, the J call TRBJ2-7, with D hard to call. The better agreement between TRBJ2-5 and the DNA end casts doubt on the J call. Sequencing was performed on CD8+ T cells from blood. CDR3 in amino acids: CSAKSWKQETQYF. The CDR3 nucleotides read TGCAGTGCTAAGAGTTGGAAGCAAGAGACCCAGTACTTC.